This T cell receptor (beta chain) is from a study of shared clonotypes between healthy human individuals (dated by TCRdb to 2018 to 2020). At the level of the whole study: The cohort included a few men and a couple of women between 18 and 49 years of age. Libraries were prepared and TCR repertoires were sequenced by different laboratories using diverse techniques, in order to increase sequencing depth and limit assay-specific biases. For each donor, CD4 naive and CD4 memory were each run on three plates, CD8 naive on two plates, and CD8 memory on one plate. To estimate repertoire size and how much clonotypes are shared between individuals, the study performed deep sequencing of blood TCR repertoires from roughly five healthy adults. Leukapheresis yielded between about 0.8 and 9.5 billion PBMCs per donor. The paper as a whole reports these results and caveats: The small number of donors limited the genetic and exposure-history diversity represented. Only blood was sampled, and tissue TCR repertoires likely differ from those in blood. Incomplete sequencing was indicated by rarefaction of sorted-subset datasets, despite the large sequencing depth. Compared with non-shared clonotypes, the clonotypes found in all four sorted-subset donors had higher generation probabilities. Pairwise subsampling led to the expectation that sequencing depth would affect the degree of clonotype sharing among donors. Estimated clonotype richness was generally larger for naive than for memory subsets. Across four donors, about 5% of naive CD4, around 3.3% of naive CD8, about 2.3% of memory CD4, and roughly 0.4% of memory CD8 clonotypes were shared.

CD8 naive samples were obtained by positive selection for CCR7 among CD45RO-negative cells, yielding a CD45RA+CCR7+ population from which TemRA cells were excluded. The donors were healthy, HIV-negative adults with no recently reported acute infections or vaccinations. Every donor was a Caucasian adult residing in Nashville, Tennessee, USA. Blood was obtained by leukapheresis, after which PBMCs were separated by Ficoll-Histopaque density gradient centrifugation and cryopreserved in liquid nitrogen vapor phase. Analytical flow cytometry was used to check the purity and quantity of each magnetically sorted T cell population. Genomic DNA was isolated from every sorted fraction and measured by UV absorbance on a Nanodrop 2000c. Using the deep immunoSEQ assay, TCR CDR3 regions were amplified from genomic DNA by multiplex PCR. Genomic DNA extracted from each cell subset was distributed evenly over all wells of several immunoSEQ 96-well plates, and each plate served as one replicate. For sorted subsets, around 200 ng genomic DNA, equal to some 30,000 T cell genomes, was loaded into each replicate PCR. Purified libraries were quantified with a Qubit 3.0 fluorometer, sized on a Bioanalyzer 2100, and re-quantified with the KAPA Library Quantification kit. A separate single-read 150-cycle Illumina NextSeq 550 flow cell was used to sequence each immunoSEQ 96-well plate. The source study handled its data this way. The immunoSEQ output contained only junctional sequences without quality scores, so filtering could not match that applied to full-length reads. Sequences were annotated with PyIR, a Python wrapper for IgBLAST v1.9, and V/J genes and CDR3 were assigned using IMGT germline references. Reads were removed for weak V/J assignments (E-value above 1e-6), missing CDR3, stop codons, out-of-frame junctions, or ambiguous translated residues. A V3J clonotype was defined by an identical inferred V gene, J gene, and CDR3 amino acid sequence. The percentage overlap between two repertoires was calculated by dividing the number of shared unique clonotypes by the size of the smaller repertoire. RTK rarefaction, the Chao1 estimator, and Recon v2.1 estimates of unobserved clonotypes were used to assess repertoire richness. Generation probabilities were computed with OLGA for all TCRbeta clonotypes obtained by the gDNA method from four donors. This is the immuneACCESS table as TCRdb keeps it, with only in-frame sequences that have V and J called. A part of the clones is gone; compared with another copy, unresolved V genes explain less than half, and the rest is unexplained. That table supplies the V and J calls and clone size; D and trimming were determined from the DNA. A total of about 1,900,000 clones appear in this sample, about 95% of them only once. Jointly, the top ten make up around 1.2% of the sample.

As to this clone: Its cognate antigen has yet to be identified. No base quality values were provided; no much bigger clone lies one nucleotide off. The sample holds other DNA sequences that translate to the same CDR3.

V was cut back by 6 bases and J by 6 bases, leaving a gap of 8 bases between them. Including the terminal cysteine and phenylalanine, the CDR3 comprises 12 residues. Left in the record is the CDR3 DNA by itself, 36 bases read in frame from the first base. From a lookup of the germline V gene, CDR1 and CDR2 are MNHEY and SVGAGI. Sequencing was carried out using naive CD8+ T cells sorted from blood. The intended sense of this specimen's cell subset or site label: CD45RA+CCR7+. The sequence was collected from a young man in good health. The chain was built from TRBV6-5 and TRBJ2-2, with an unclear D gene assignment. CDR3 region: CASSPIPGELFF. In nucleotide form, the sequence is TGTGCCAGCAGCCCCATCCCCGGGGAGCTGTTTTTT.